This T cell receptor (beta chain) was sequenced for a study of T cell responses to AZD1222 COVID-19 vaccine (dated by TCRdb to about 2021). In the study overall: TCR sequencing covered over 230 trial participants: 200 to 210 given two doses of AZD1222 and 26 given two doses of MenACWY control vaccine. Enrollment into the trials was organized by age into subgroups of 18-55, 56-69 and 70-plus years, and those subgroups contained roughly 150, 30 and 60 TCR-sequenced participants, respectively.

Study-level results and caveats: Reportedly, close to half of the unique spike-specific TCRs recognized epitopes lying outside the regions that are mutated in the B.1.351 and B.1.1.7 variants. The 56-69-year group was small, and its depth increase did not reach significance, likely because of low power. Only five to seven AZD1222 recipients were SARS-CoV-2 seropositive at baseline, limiting conclusions about previously exposed vaccinees. The whole spike protein was spanned by vaccine-associated CD4 TCRs, and dominant responses were seen in regions 160-218 and 743-854. Most participants were white British and females outnumbered males, and the authors suggested that clonal diversity may have been underestimated. No day 14 peak-response samples were available, so repertoires were characterized only after the peak T cell response. A significant rise in spike-specific TCR breadth and depth was observed after two AZD1222 doses relative to day 0 and relative to MenACWY recipients.

The CDR3 regions of human TCRbeta chains were analyzed by immunosequencing. In the original analysis: TCRs in the repertoires were compared against a reference library of SARS-CoV-2-specific TCRs that had been generated with the MIRA antigen-specificity platform. Breadth was defined as the fraction of unique TCRs that were SARS-CoV-2-associated, and depth was defined as the fraction of total T cells that were SARS-CoV-2-associated. Using the MIRA data, every spike-specific TCR was mapped to the spike region that the TCR reacted to and assigned to either a CD4 or a CD8 class. Log10-transformed breadth and depth values were compared by one-way ANOVA with Sidak's multiple comparisons tests. The table was pulled from immuneACCESS by TCRdb, which kept in-frame rearrangements only. Such tables lose some clones; where checked, under half of the loss comes from unresolved V genes, and the rest has no known cause. Clonal size and the V and J genes are those of that table, whereas D and trimming came from the DNA. Here the sample has roughly 26,000 clones; roughly 88% occur a single time. Roughly 2.5% of the sample comes from the top ten.

Concerning this clone: Its binding antigen is unknown. Base qualities were left out, and no much larger clone turns up one base away.

What the time point label conveys for this sample: about 28 days (+/-7) after the second vaccine dose. AZD1222 recipients whose second dose came at about 4 weeks and those whose second dose came at about 12 weeks were combined into one group, since spike-specific TCR depth and breadth did not differ between the two schedules. Samples from vaccinated people were obtained from the UK trials COV001 and COV002, which included a single-blind randomized controlled phase 2/3 trial of AZD1222 (ChAdOx1 nCoV-19) in healthy adults. For TCRbeta chain sequencing, PBMC samples were collected from trial participants at day 0 and at day 28 after the second dose. The receptor comes from an adult who received the AZD1222 COVID-19 vaccine. The specimen was peripheral blood, collected 28 days after the second AZD1222 dose.

The DNA is TGTGCCAGCTCAGAGAGAGGGTCACCCCTCCACTTT. Its translation is CASSERGSPLHF. The chain is assembled from TRBV18 and TRBJ1-6; the D gene is not confidently resolved. CDR1 is given as KGHSH and CDR2 as LQKENI, both from the germline V gene. V and J are truncated by 5 bases and 10 bases respectively, leaving an intervening sequence of 9 bases. Measured from the cysteine to the phenylalanine, the CDR3 is 12 residues long. The DNA shown is the 36-base CDR3, in frame from base 1.